This T cell receptor beta chain was recovered during a study of OX40 agonist ivuxolimab in advanced cancers. This clone turned up a few times. TCRdb's table, derived via immunoSEQ multiplex PCR, lists solely in-frame clones and lacks some. The profile shows about 69,000 clones, around 83% of them singletons. This material consisted of CD4+ or CD8+ T cells sorted from blood, taken in a trial of the OX40 agonist ivuxolimab. This TCR was sampled from an adult with an advanced solid tumor such as melanoma, head and neck, liver or kidney cancer.

CDR3 residues: CASSQGVNQPQHF. CDR3 bases: TGTGCCAGCAGCCAAGGGGTTAATCAGCCCCAGCATTTT. The chain uses TRBV14 and TRBJ1-5; unclear D gene. Per germline, CDR1 SGHDN and CDR2 FVKESK. CDR3 length: 13 residues. V was shortened by 1 base and J by 4 bases, with 5 bases between the two germline ends.